The entry below describes one T cell receptor beta chain. The antigen is undetermined. The sample originates from a study of cytomegalovirus exposure and HLA in healthy donors. 13 Jbeta primers and 60 Vbeta primers were used for the PCR. This table comes from immunoSEQ multiplex PCR, and its TCRdb copy is limited to in-frame clones, with some not included. The sample contains 100,000 or so clones, around 62% of which appear only once. CDR1 and CDR2 from the germline V gene are SGHNT and YENEEA. Losses at the gene ends were 5 bases for V and 1 base for J; bases not matched to a gene: 3. CDR3 length: 15 amino acids. Whole-study results and caveats: The CMV antigen specificity of three CMV-associated chains was confirmed through in vitro analysis. Later analysis demonstrated an association between a missense DCLRE1C variant and TCR beta V- and J-gene trimming.

The sequence derives from a woman aged 25 to 39 in good health and CMV-seropositive. Sequenced material: PBMCs. The V gene is TRBV11-3, the J gene TRBJ2-2; the match to TRBD2 covers 8 bases. In DNA form, the CDR3 reads TGTGCCAGCAGCAGGACTAGCCTGAACACCGGGGAGCTGTTTTTT. The encoded protein is CASSRTSLNTGELFF. Full variable domain (remainder filled in from reference TRBV11-3 and TRBJ2-2): EAGVVQSPRYKIIEKKQPVAFWCNPISGHNTLYWYLQNLGQGPELLIRYENEEAVDDSQLPKDRFSAERLKGVDSTLKIQPAELGDSAVYLCASSRTSLNTGELFFGEGSRLTVL.